The 5 T cell receptor beta chains presented below share a single source sample, sequenced in a study of shared T cell receptors in the human thymus. TCRdb's table, derived via immunoSEQ multiplex PCR, lists solely in-frame clones and lacks some. This table has fewer than 700,000 clones, around nine tenths appearing once. These data were likewise used in another study, on human thymus T cells.

Sequencing was performed on thymocytes. The receptor source for this set is a boy in the first two years of life with a congenital heart defect.

The chain employs TRBV4-3 and TRBJ2-1; 7 nucleotides align to TRBD1. Germline loops: CDR1 LGHNA, CDR2 YSLEER. V shed 0 bases and J 4 bases; nucleotides not matched to a gene: 6. The CDR3 is made up of 16 amino acids. The CDR3 spells CASSQDAGTAYNEQFF. The DNA for the CDR3 is TGCGCCAGCAGCCAAGACGCCGGGACAGCTTACAATGAGCAGTTCTTC.

V gene TRBV5-6 combines with J gene TRBJ1-2; D perhaps matches TRBD1 (5 bases). Deletions cut 5 bases from V and 5 bases from J, with 19 bases between. The CDR3 has 15 amino acids. Per the germline V gene, CDR1 is SGHDT and CDR2 is YYEEEE. This CDR3 reads CASRGGMTDLYGYTF. In DNA, the CDR3 is TGTGCCAGCAGGGGGGGGATGACAGATCTTTATGGCTACACCTTC.

This chain links TRBV5-4 with TRBJ2-1; 7 nucleotides align to TRBD2. V trimming: 2 bases; J trimming: 6 bases; junction bases outside the gene matches: 8. The CDR3 runs 15 residues. Germline CDR1 reads SGHNT; CDR2 reads YYREEE (reference sequence). The CDR3 reads CASSLGGSKSNEQFF. In nucleotides, the CDR3 is TGTGCCAGCAGCTTAGGCGGGAGCAAATCCAATGAGCAGTTCTTC.

V gene TRBV21-1 combines with J gene TRBJ2-7; the table names TRBD2, a call not compared with the DNA. TRBV21-1 is flagged as a pseudogene. The CDR3 contains 16 residues. The CDR3 is CASSKFVRLSSYEQYF. The CDR3 DNA sequence: TGTGCCAGCAGCAAATTTGTCCGCCTAAGCTCCTACGAGCAGTACTTC.

V and J are TRBV27 and TRBJ2-2; 9 bases map to TRBD2. V dropped 7 bases and J dropped 2; count of bases not matched to a gene: 11. CDR1 and CDR2 from the germline V gene are MNHEY and SMNVEV (reference sequence). The CDR3 covers 17 residues. CDR3 DNA sequence: TGTGCCAGCACCGGAGGGGTAGCGGGAGACAACACCGGGGAGCTGTTTTTT. It translates to CASTGGVAGDNTGELFF.